This TCR beta chain comes out of a study of T cells after yellow fever vaccination. For the study at large: Fractions low in cell number were prepared with SMART-Seq v4 Ultra Low Input.

This clonotype was observed many times. What it recognizes is unknown. Points from the study as a whole: Clones that expanded after primary vaccination mostly reappeared after the booster (roughly 96% CD4, about 91% CD8). Abundant bulk-derived clonotypes could contaminate FACS-sorted repertoires. CD4 and CD8 compartments shared a small share of clonotypes.

TCRdb re-derived calls from the 5' RACE reads in MiXCR, one entry per CDR3 protein. The table records 150,000 to 200,000 distinct CDR3 sequences, approximately 10% of them present only once. J lost 4 bases, V lost 5 bases, and 10 bases had no gene match. Per the germline V gene, CDR1 is SGHRS and CDR2 is YFSETQ. This CDR3 spans 15 amino acids. Here the sequenced sample was CD8+ T cells sorted from PBMCs, taken 45 days after the yellow fever booster vaccination. The TCR comes from a man aged 18 to 30 who received the YFV17D yellow fever vaccine. The rearrangement joins TRBV5-1 to TRBJ2-3, with 7 bases fitting TRBD1. CDR3 protein: CASSWRQGEADTQYF. CDR3 bases: TGCGCCAGCAGTTGGCGACAGGGCGAGGCAGATACGCAGTATTTT.